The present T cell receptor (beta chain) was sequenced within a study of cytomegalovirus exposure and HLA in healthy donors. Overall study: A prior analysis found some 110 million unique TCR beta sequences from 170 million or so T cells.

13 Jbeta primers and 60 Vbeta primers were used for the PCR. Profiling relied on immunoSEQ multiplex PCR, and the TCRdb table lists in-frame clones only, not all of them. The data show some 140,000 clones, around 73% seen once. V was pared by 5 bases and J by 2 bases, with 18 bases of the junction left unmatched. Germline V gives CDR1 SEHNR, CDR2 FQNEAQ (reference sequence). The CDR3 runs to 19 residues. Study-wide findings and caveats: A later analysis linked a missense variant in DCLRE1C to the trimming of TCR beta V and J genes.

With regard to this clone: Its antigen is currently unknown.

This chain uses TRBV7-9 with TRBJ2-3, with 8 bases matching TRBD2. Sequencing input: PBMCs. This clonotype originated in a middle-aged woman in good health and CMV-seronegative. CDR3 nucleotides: TGTGCCAGCAGCACCAGCGGTGTTTTAGCGGGGTCATACACAGATACGCAGTATTTT. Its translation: CASSTSGVLAGSYTDTQYF. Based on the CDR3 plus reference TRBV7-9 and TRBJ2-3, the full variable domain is DTGVSQNPRHKITKRGQNVTFRCDPISEHNRLYWYRQTLGQGPEFLTYFQNEAQLEKSRLLSDRFSAERPKGSFSTLEIQRTEQGDSAMYLCASSTSGVLAGSYTDTQYFGPGTRLTVL.